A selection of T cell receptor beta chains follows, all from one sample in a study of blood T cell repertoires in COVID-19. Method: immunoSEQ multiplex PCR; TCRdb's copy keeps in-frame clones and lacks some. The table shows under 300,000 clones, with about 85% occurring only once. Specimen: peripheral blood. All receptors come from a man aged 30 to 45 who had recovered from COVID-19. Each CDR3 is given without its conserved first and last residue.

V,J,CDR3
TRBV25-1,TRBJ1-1,ASSESEGGGTEAF
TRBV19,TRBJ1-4,ASSPGGEKLF
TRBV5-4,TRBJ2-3,ASSSRSGDTDTQY
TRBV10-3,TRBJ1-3,AISAADSGNTIY
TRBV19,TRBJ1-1,ASRRTGLNTEAF
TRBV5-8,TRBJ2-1,ASGDSTSYNEQF
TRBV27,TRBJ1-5,ASSSGTGSQPQH
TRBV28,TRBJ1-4,ASSPGQSSEKLF
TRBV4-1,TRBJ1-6,ASSQDHSSYNSPLH
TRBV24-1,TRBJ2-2,ATSDSTGHTGELF
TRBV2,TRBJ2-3,ASIERGLTDTQY
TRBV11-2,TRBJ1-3,ASQETFSGNTIY
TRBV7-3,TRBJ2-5,ASSIRAGGQETQY
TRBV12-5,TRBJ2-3,ASGLGSSSGTDTQY
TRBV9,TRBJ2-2,ASSIRRTANTGELF
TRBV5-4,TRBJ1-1,ASSTNIQGARNEAF
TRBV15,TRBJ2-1,ATSRDYTSYNEQF
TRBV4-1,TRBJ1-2,ASSRYRELYGYT
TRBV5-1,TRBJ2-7,ASSFQVPGSYEQY
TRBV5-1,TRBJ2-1,ASSPSNEQF
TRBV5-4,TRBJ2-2,ASSSPGGHGELF
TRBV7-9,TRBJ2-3,ASSPGTGGDTQY